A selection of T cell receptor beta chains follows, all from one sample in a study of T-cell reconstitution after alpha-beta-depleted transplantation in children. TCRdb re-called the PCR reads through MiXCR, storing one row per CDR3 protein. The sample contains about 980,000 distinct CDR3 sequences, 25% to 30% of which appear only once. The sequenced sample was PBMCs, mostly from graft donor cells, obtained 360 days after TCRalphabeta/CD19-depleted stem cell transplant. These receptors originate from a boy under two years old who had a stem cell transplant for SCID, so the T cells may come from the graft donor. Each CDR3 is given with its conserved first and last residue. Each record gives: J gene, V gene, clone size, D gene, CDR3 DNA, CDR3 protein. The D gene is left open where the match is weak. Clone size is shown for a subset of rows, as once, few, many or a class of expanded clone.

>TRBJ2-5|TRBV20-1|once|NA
TGCAGTGCTAGAGTTGATGCGATCCAAGAGACCCAGTACTTC
CSARVDAIQETQYF
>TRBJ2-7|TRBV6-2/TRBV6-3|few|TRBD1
TGTGCCAGCAGTCCCGGGCCGGGACAGGGGGTCTACGAGCAGTACTTC
CASSPGPGQGVYEQYF
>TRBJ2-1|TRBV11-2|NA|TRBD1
TGTGCCAGCAGCTTCCCAGTAGATAAAGACAGGGTCCAGAGCTCCTACAATGAGCAGTTCTTC
CASSFPVDKDRVQSSYNEQFF
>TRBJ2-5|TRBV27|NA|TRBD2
TGTGCCAGCAGCCACCTCAAGCGGGGTATGGAGACCCAGTACTTC
CASSHLKRGMETQYF
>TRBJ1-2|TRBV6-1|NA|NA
TGTGCCAGCAGCCAGAGAAGAGAATCGGGGGGCTACACCTTC
CASSQRRESGGYTF
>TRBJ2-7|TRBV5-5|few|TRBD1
TGTGCCAGCAGCCGATATCGGGACAGGATGTACGAGCAGTACTTC
CASSRYRDRMYEQYF
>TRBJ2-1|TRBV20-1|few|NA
TGCAGTGCTAGAAGGACTGCCAATGAGCAGTTCTTC
CSARRTANEQFF
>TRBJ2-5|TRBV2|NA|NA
TGTGCCAGCAGTGAAAGGGCGGTCCAAGAGACCCAGTACTTC
CASSERAVQETQYF
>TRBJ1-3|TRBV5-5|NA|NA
TGTGCCAGCAGCTTGGTGGTCTTTGGGGGCGCGTCTGGAAACACCATATATTTT
CASSLVVFGGASGNTIYF
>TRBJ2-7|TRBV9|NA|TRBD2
TGTGCCAGCGGAGGGGGACTAGCGGGGTCCTACGAGCAGTACTTC
CASGGGLAGSYEQYF
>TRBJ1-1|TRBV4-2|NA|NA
TGTGCCAGCAGCCAAGGGATAAGGGGAGCCGAGTCTTTCTTT
CASSQGIRGAESFF
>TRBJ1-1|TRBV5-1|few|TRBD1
TGCGCCAGCAGCTCCACCGGGACAGGGTATACCGCGAACACTGAAGCTTTCTTT
CASSSTGTGYTANTEAFF
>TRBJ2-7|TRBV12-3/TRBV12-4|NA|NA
TGTGCCAGCAGTTTTAGGGATCGGTACCTCTCCTACGAGCAGTACTTC
CASSFRDRYLSYEQYF
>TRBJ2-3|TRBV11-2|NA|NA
TGTGCCAGCAGCTGGGGGTTTGGGGGGGGGCCTTCATCAGATACGCAGTATTTT
CASSWGFGGGPSSDTQYF
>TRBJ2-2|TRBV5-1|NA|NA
TGCGCCAGCACCCGTGGATGGGTCCAACAGGAGAACACCGGGGAGCTGTTTTTT
CASTRGWVQQENTGELFF
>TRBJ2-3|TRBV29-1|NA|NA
TGCAGCGGGCGCACAGATACGCAGTATTTT
CSGRTDTQYF
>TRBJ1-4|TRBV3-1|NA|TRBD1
TGTGCCAGCAGCCATTCCGGGACAGGAGAAAAACTGTTTTTT
CASSHSGTGEKLFF
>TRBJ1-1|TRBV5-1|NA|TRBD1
TGCGCCAGCAGCTTCAAGACAGGGCTGAGGAACACTGAAGCTTTCTTT
CASSFKTGLRNTEAFF
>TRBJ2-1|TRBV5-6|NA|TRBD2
TGTGCCAGCAGCCGACGAAATCTAGCGGGGGGATACAATGAGCAGTTCTTC
CASSRRNLAGGYNEQFF
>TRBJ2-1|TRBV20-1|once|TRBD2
TGCAGTGCTGGGGGACTAGCGGGACAGAACTACAGGGAGCAGTTCTTC
CSAGGLAGQNYREQFF
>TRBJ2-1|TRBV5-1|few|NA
TGCGCCAGCAGCTTGGCCGGGGCAGTTGAGCAGTTCTTC
CASSLAGAVEQFF